This TCR beta chain was recovered during a study of lymphopenia after photon versus proton radiotherapy. Study-level points and caveats: Proton therapy kept repertoires fairly stable, unlike photons, which gained effector/memory cells. A bigger post-nadir fall in TCR diversity correlated inversely with survival time in deceased patients.

About this clone itself: Its antigen is still unknown.

The CDR3 covers 14 residues. CDR1 is ENHRY, CDR2 SYGVKD, per germline. Sequencing was performed with immunoSEQ multiplex PCR; in TCRdb, only in-frame clones are kept and a portion is missing. The repertoire holds nearly 25,000 clones, with nearly 85% as singletons. This sequence was found in a woman in her sixties or seventies with pancreatic cancer. The rearrangement joins TRBV10-3 to TRBJ2-2, with 9 bases fitting TRBD2. This specimen consisted of peripheral blood, obtained from a patient treated with proton-based radiotherapy. The CDR3 loop is CALSREGPTGELFF. In DNA, the CDR3 is TGTGCTCTGTCGCGGGAGGGCCCCACCGGGGAGCTGTTTTTT.